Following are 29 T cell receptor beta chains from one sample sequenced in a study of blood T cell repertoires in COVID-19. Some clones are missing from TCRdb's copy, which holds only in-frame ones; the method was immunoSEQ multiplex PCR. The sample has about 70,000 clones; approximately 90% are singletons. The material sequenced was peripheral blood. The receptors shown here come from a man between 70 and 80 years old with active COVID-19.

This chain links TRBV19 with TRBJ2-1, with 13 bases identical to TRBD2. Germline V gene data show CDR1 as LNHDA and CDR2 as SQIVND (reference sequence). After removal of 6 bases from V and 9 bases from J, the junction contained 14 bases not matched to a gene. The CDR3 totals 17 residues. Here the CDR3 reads CASSQLAGGPRRGEQFF. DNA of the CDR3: TGTGCCAGTAGCCAACTAGCGGGAGGGCCCCGCCGTGGTGAGCAGTTCTTC.

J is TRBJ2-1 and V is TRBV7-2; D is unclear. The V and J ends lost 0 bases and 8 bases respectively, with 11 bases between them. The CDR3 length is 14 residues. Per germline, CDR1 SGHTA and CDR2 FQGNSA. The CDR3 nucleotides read TGTGCCAGCAGCTTAGCCGCGATTCGGGATGAGCAGTTCTTC. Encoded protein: CASSLAAIRDEQFF.

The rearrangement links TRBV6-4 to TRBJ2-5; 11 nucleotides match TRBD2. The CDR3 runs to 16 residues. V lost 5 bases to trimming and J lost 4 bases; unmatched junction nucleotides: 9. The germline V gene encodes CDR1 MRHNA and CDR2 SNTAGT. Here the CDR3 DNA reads TGTGCCAGCAGTCCGAATAGCGGGAGGGCCCCAGAGACCCAGTACTTC. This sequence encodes CASSPNSGRAPETQYF.

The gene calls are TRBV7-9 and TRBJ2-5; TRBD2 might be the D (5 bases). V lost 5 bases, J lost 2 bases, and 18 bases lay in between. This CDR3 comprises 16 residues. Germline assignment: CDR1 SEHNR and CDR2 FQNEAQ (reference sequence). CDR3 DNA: TGTGCCAGCAGCCGCCGGGGTCGGCAGGAACAAGAGACCCAGTACTTC. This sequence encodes CASSRRGRQEQETQYF.

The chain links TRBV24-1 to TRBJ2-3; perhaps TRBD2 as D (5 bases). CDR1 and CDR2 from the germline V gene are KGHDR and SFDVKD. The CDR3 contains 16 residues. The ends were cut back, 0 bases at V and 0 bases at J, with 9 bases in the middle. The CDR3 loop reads CATSDLGRTSTDTQYF. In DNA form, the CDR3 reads TGTGCCACCAGTGATTTGGGGAGAACTAGCACAGATACGCAGTATTTT.

CDR3 DNA: TGTGCCAGCAGCCCCCCCGGGAGCCTGGGGTACGAGCAGTACTTC. Protein product: CASSPPGSLGYEQYF. This rearrangement joins TRBV21-1 to TRBJ2-7; no check of the table's D call, TRBD2, against the DNA was made. TRBV21-1 is given as a pseudogene. The CDR3 sequence is 15 residues long.

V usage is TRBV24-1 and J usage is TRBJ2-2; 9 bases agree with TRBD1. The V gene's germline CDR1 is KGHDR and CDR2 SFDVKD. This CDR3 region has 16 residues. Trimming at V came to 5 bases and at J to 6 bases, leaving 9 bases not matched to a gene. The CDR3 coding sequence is TGTGCCACCAGTGGAAAGGGACAGGGTGTCGCCGGGGAGCTGTTTTTT. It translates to CATSGKGQGVAGELFF.

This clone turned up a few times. The CDR3 spells CASSPWASGSRHEQFF. In nucleotides, the CDR3 is TGTGCCAGTAGCCCCTGGGCTAGCGGGAGTCGGCATGAGCAGTTCTTC. The gene calls are TRBV19 and TRBJ2-1; 10 bases match TRBD2. CDR3 size: 16 residues. Germline V gene data show CDR1 as LNHDA and CDR2 as SQIVND (reference sequence). V was pared by 6 bases and J by 8 bases, with 13 bases of the junction left unmatched. Based on the CDR3 plus reference TRBV19 and TRBJ2-1, the full variable domain is DGGITQSPKYLFRKEGQNVTLSCEQNLNHDAMYWYRQDPGQGLRLIYYSQIVNDFQKGDIAEGYSVSREKKESFPLTVTSAQKNPTAFYLCASSPWASGSRHEQFFGPGTRLTVL.

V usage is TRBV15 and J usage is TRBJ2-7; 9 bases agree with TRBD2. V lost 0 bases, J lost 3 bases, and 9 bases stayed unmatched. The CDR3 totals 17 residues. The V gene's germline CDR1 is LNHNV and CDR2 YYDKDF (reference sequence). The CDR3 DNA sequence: TGTGCCACCAGCAGAGAGTCTAGCGGGGTCCCCTACTACGAGCAGTACTTC. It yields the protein CATSRESSGVPYYEQYF.

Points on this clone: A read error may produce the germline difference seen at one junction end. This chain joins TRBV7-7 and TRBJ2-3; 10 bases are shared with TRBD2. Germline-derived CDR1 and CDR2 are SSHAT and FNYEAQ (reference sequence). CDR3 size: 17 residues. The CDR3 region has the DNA TGTGCTAGCAGCCCAAACCTAGCGGGAGCGGGCACAGATACGCAGTATTTT. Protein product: CASSPNLAGAGTDTQYF.

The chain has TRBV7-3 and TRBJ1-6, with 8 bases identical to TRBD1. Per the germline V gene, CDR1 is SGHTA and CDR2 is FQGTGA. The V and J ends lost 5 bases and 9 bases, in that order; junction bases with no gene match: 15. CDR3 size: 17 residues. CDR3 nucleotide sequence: TGTGCCAGCAGCCCCCCCGGCAGGCACAGGGGGGGTTCACCCCTCCACTTT. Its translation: CASSPPGRHRGGSPLHF.

The CDR3 DNA reads as TGTGCCAGCAGCCAAGGGAGCCCCGGACAGGGGGTGGCCTACGAGCAGTACTTC. Translating it yields CASSQGSPGQGVAYEQYF. The chain links TRBV4-2 to TRBJ2-7; 10 nucleotides align to TRBD1. Germline V CDR1 and CDR2: LGHNA, YNFKEQ. J lost 2 bases, V lost 1 base, and 11 bases had no gene match. The CDR3 is 18 amino acids.

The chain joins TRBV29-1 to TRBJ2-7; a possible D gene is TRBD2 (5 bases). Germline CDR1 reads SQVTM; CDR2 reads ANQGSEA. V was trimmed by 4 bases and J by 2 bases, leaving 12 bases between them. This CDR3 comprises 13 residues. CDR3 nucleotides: TGCAGCGTTGCTCCGCGGGCCACCTACGAGCAGTACTTC. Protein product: CSVAPRATYEQYF.

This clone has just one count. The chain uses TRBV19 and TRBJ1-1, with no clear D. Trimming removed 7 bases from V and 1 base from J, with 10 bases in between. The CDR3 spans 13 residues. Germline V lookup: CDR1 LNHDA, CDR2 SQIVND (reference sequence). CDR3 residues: CASMPQKNTEAFF. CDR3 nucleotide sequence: TGTGCCAGTATGCCCCAGAAGAACACTGAAGCTTTCTTT. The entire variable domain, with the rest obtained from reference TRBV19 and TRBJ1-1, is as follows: DGGITQSPKYLFRKEGQNVTLSCEQNLNHDAMYWYRQDPGQGLRLIYYSQIVNDFQKGDIAEGYSVSREKKESFPLTVTSAQKNPTAFYLCASMPQKNTEAFFGQGTRLTVV.

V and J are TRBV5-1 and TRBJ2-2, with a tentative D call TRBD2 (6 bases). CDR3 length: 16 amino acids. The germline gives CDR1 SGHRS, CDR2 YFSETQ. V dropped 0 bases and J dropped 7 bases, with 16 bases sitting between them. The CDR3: CASSLAVAGSSGELFF. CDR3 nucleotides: TGCGCCAGCAGCTTGGCCGTCGCGGGGTCTAGCGGGGAGCTGTTTTTT. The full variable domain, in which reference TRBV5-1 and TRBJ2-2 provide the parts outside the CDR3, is KAGVTQTPRYLIKTRGQQVTLSCSPISGHRSVSWYQQTPGQGLQFLFEYFSETQRNKGNFPGRFSGRQFSNSRSEMNVSTLELGDSALYLCASSLAVAGSSGELFFGEGSRLTVL.

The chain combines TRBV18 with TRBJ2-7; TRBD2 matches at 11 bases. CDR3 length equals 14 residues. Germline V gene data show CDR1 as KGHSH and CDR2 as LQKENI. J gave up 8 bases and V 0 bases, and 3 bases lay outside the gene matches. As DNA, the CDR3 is TGTGCCAGCTCACCACCCGGACTAGCGGGCCAGCAGTACTTC. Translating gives CASSPPGLAGQQYF.

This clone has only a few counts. CDR3 amino acids: CASSLVRWGYTF. CDR3 sequence (DNA): TGTGCCAGCAGCTTAGTCCGGTGGGGCTACACCTTC. The chain uses TRBV7-9 and TRBJ1-2; D remains ambiguous. The V gene's germline CDR1 is SEHNR and CDR2 FQNEAQ (reference sequence). The CDR3 sequence is 12 residues long. Trimming shortened V by 1 base and J by 8 bases, and 8 bases separated the two germline ends.

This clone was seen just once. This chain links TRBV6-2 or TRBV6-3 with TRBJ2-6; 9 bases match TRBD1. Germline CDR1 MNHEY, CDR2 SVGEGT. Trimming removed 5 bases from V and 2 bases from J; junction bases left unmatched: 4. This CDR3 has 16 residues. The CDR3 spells CASSPRTGAGANVLTF. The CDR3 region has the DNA TGTGCCAGCAGTCCCCGGACAGGGGCTGGGGCCAACGTCCTGACTTTC.

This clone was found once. The CDR3 spells CASSSPPGGGNTIYF. CDR3 sequence (DNA): TGTGCCAGCAGCTCGCCCCCCGGGGGAGGGAACACCATATATTTT. The chain couples TRBV7-2 to TRBJ1-3; D may be TRBD1 (5 bases). Trimming took 4 bases from V and 7 from J, leaving 17 bases between them. The germline V gene encodes CDR1 SGHTA and CDR2 FQGNSA. This CDR3 region has 15 residues. Looking up the rest from reference TRBV7-2 and TRBJ1-3 gives the full variable domain: GAGVSQSPSNKVTEKGKDVELRCDPISGHTALYWYRQSLGQGLEFLIYFQGNSAPDKSGLPSDRFSAERTGGSVSTLTIQRTQQEDSAVYLCASSSPPGGGNTIYFGEGSWLTVV.

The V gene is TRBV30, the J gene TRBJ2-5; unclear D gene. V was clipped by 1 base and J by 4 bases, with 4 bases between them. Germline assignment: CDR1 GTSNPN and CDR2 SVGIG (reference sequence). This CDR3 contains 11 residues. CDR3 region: CAWSARETQYF. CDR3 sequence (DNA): TGTGCCTGGAGTGCCCGAGAGACCCAGTACTTC. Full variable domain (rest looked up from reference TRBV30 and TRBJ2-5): SQTIHQWPATLVQPVGSPLSLECTVEGTSNPNLYWYRQAAGRGLQLLFYSVGIGQISSEVPQNLSASRPQDRQFILSSKKLLLSDSGFYLCAWSARETQYFGPGTRLLVL.

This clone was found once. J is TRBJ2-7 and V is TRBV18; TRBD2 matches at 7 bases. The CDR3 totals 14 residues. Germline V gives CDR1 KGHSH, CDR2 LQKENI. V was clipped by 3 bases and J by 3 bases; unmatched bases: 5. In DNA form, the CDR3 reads TGTGCCAGCTCACCGGGGGGGTCTTACTACGAGCAGTACTTC. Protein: CASSPGGSYYEQYF.

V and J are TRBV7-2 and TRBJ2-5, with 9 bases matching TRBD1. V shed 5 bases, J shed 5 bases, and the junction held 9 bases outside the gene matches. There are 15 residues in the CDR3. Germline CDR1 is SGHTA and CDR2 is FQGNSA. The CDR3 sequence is CASSPGQGWGETQYF. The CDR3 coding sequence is TGTGCCAGCAGCCCGGGACAGGGTTGGGGGGAGACCCAGTACTTC.

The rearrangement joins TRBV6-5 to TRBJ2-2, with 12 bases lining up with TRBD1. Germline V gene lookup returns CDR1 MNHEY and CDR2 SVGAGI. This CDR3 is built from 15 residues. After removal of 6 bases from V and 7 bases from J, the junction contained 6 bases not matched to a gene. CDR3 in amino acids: CASRRDRGPGGELFF. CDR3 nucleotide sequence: TGTGCCAGCAGACGGGACAGGGGGCCGGGCGGGGAGCTGTTTTTT.

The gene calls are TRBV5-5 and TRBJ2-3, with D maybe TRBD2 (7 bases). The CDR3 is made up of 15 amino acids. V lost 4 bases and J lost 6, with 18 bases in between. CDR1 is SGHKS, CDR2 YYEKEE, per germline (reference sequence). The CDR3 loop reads CASSTEGGPGDTQYF. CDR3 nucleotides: TGTGCCAGCAGCACTGAGGGGGGGCCAGGGGATACGCAGTATTTT.

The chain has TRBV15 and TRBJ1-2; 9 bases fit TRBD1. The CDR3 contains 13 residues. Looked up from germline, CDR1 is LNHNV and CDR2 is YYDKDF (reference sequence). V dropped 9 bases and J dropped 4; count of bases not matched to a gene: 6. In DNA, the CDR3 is TGTGCCACTAACAGGGGGCGCGGCTATGGCTACACCTTC. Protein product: CATNRGRGYGYTF.

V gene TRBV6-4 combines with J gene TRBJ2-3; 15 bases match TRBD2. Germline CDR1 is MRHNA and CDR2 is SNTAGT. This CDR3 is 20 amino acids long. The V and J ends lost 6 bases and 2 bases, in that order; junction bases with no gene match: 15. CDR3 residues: CASSRVGTSGRPAFTDTQYF. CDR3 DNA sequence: TGTGCCAGCAGCCGAGTTGGGACTAGCGGGAGGCCCGCTTTCACAGATACGCAGTATTTT.

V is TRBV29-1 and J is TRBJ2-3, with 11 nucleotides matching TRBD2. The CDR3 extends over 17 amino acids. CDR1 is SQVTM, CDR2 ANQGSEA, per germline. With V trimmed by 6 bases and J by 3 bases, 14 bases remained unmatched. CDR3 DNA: TGCAGCGTCCCCGTCCTAGCGGGAGGAATAGGGACAGATACGCAGTATTTT. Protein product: CSVPVLAGGIGTDTQYF.

CDR3: CASSQPREGEQFF. The CDR3 nucleotides read TGTGCCAGCAGCCAACCCCGGGAGGGCGAGCAGTTCTTC. The chain employs TRBV3-1 (or the pseudogene TRBV3-2) and TRBJ2-1; 8 nucleotides align to TRBD2. This CDR3 region has 13 residues. With V trimmed by 2 bases and J by 10 bases, 4 bases remained unmatched. CDR1 is LGHDT and CDR2 is YNNKEL in the germline V gene (reference sequence).

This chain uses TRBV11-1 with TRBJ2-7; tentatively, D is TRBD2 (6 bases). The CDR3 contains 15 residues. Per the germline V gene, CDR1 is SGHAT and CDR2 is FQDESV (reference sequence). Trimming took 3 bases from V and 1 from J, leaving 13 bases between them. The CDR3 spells CASSFRRDGSYEQYF. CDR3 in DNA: TGTGCCAGCAGCTTTCGGCGGGATGGGTCCTACGAGCAGTACTTC.